This TCR beta chain is drawn from a study of OX40 agonist ivuxolimab in advanced cancers. Study-wide background: Those enrolled were 82.7% male, with a mean age of 60 years and ages from roughly 20 to 90. One hepatocellular carcinoma and two cutaneous melanoma patients partially responded.

Trimming took 2 bases from V and 1 from J; bases not matched to a gene: 3. This CDR3 is 16 amino acids long. The germline V gene has CDR1 MNHNY and CDR2 SVGAGI (reference sequence). Sequencing used immunoSEQ multiplex PCR; TCRdb keeps in-frame clones, though not all of them. The sample lists about 76,000 clones, roughly nine tenths occurring once. Comments on this clone: Other DNA sequences in the sample encode the same CDR3.

This specimen consisted of CD4+ or CD8+ T cells sorted from blood, obtained in a trial of the OX40 agonist ivuxolimab. The chain couples TRBV6-6 to TRBJ1-5, with TRBD1 identical over 9 bases. This TCR derives from an adult with an advanced solid tumor such as melanoma, head and neck, liver or kidney cancer. The CDR3 spells CASSYLGTGSNQPQHF. CDR3 nucleotide sequence: TGTGCCAGCAGTTACCTCGGGACAGGGAGCAATCAGCCCCAGCATTTT.